The clone carrying this T cell receptor beta chain has a handful of counts. The sample comes from a study of regulatory T cells in long-lasting Graves disease. Time point defined: newly diagnosed GD, antithyroid drugs for less than 3 months. The authors made the TCR library using RNA they extracted from PBMCs. This CDR3 has 13 amino acids. In germline, CDR1 is SGDLS, CDR2 YYNGEE. V was cut by 3 bases and J by 3 bases, with 9 bases left in between. CDR3-region Arm-PCR and iRepertoire HTBI primers produced the TCR beta libraries. From the multiplex PCR reads, TCRdb called clonotypes with MiXCR, one entry per CDR3 protein. The data hold 550,000 to 700,000 distinct CDR3 sequences, with 15% to 20% observed a single time. This sample also belongs to another study, concerning T cells in Graves' hyperthyroidism and ophthalmopathy.

This TCR was sampled from a man between 18 and 35 years old with Graves disease. The chain combines TRBV9 with TRBJ1-1; no reliable D call. Sequences were derived from peripheral blood mononuclear cells (PBMCs), sampled at new diagnosis, from a patient treated with antithyroid drugs. In nucleotides, the CDR3 is TGTGCCAGCAGCGCGTCAAGTTACACTGAAGCTTTCTTT. Its protein product is CASSASSYTEAFF.